This T cell receptor beta chain was documented in a study of blood T cell repertoires in COVID-19. At the level of the study: Sources were T cells, B-cell-depleted T cells, or PBMCs; the material itself was cDNA or gDNA.

Cohorts were assigned according to the clinical history that participants reported. Within the 2 weeks before study entry, each person in the exposed group met a COVID-19 case. This CDR3 has 16 residues. V lost 4 bases, J lost 5 bases, and 21 bases lay in between. Per germline, CDR1 SGHRS and CDR2 YFSETQ. Method: immunoSEQ multiplex PCR; TCRdb's copy keeps in-frame clones and lacks some. The sample yields some 320,000 clones, 85% seen once. Sequencing was done on a sample of PBMCs or T cells enriched from blood (not recorded which). The chain has TRBV5-1 and TRBJ1-1, with a tentative D call TRBD1 (6 bases). This clonotype was sampled from a woman aged 25 to 39 who had been exposed to COVID-19. CDR3 DNA: TGCGCCAGCAGCCTCATATTCATGGGGGCTGGTACTGAAGCTTTCTTT. Encoded protein: CASSLIFMGAGTEAFF.